The entry below describes one T cell receptor beta chain. What it binds is unknown. The data originate from a study of response to subunit inactivated influenza vaccine. Study-wide points: The study's authors posited that every seasonal influenza vaccination enlists few new T cells.

This CDR3 is 15 amino acids long. Trimming removed 7 bases from V and 5 bases from J; junction bases left unmatched: 10. CDR1 is KGHDR and CDR2 is SFDVKD in the germline V gene. TCRdb passed the RT-PCR reads through MiXCR, listing each CDR3 protein once. The repertoire holds hundreds of thousands of distinct CDR3 sequences, roughly 20% seen once, with around 9.9% in the top ten. This TCR came from a man in his fifties or sixties who received an inactivated influenza vaccine. The sequencing here drew on PBMCs from blood, taken around 5 days after vaccination. The chain employs TRBV24-1 and TRBJ2-1; 7 bases are shared with TRBD2. The CDR3: CATSITGTTNNEQFF. The CDR3 nucleotides read TGTGCCACCAGCATAACCGGGACTACCAACAATGAGCAGTTCTTC.